This TCR beta chain was profiled in a study of blood T cell repertoires in COVID-19. Study at large: Sources were T cells, B-cell-depleted T cells, or PBMCs; the material itself was cDNA or gDNA.

Seattle-derived patients entered the study during active infection and were followed longitudinally. Original methodology: Nucleated cell counts were estimated from reference gene primer amplification. Profiling relied on immunoSEQ multiplex PCR, and the TCRdb table lists in-frame clones only, not all of them. D and trimming were read from the DNA, whereas the V and J calls and clone size are those reported in that table. The sample comprises over 150,000 clones, approximately 80% of which are singletons, and 6.5% to 9% rests with the top ten. Trimming cost V 5 bases and J 6 bases, with 11 bases left between them. Germline V gives CDR1 SGHAT, CDR2 FQNNGV. The CDR3 is made up of 14 amino acids.

The sample comprised peripheral blood. The V and J genes are TRBV11-2 and TRBJ1-6; D is unresolved. The sequence derives from a woman between 35 and 50 years old with COVID-19, enrolled during active disease. The CDR3 here is CASSTRGVNSPLHF. The CDR3 DNA follows: TGTGCCAGCAGCACCAGAGGAGTTAATTCACCCCTCCACTTT.